Below, 22 T cell receptor beta chains from the same sample are listed, as sequenced in a study of T cell repertoires in cytomegalovirus infection. The antigens of these receptors remain unknown. TCRdb ran MiXCR on the reads and lists one entry per CDR3 protein. The data contain approximately 770,000 distinct CDR3 sequences, almost 30% of them singletons. The sample consisted of cultured CD8+ T cells from PBMCs, taken from culture after CMV antigen stimulation. All receptors derive from a human donor in good health (CMV status not recorded). Some clones in this sample may be carry-over from other donors' samples.

This clonotype has only a few counts. The chain employs TRBV6-2 or TRBV6-3 and TRBJ1-1, with TRBD1 matching 8 bases. This CDR3 is 15 amino acids long. V was pared by 4 bases and J by 5 bases, with 9 bases of the junction left unmatched. Germline assignment: CDR1 MNHEY and CDR2 SVGEGT. The DNA of the CDR3 is TGTGCCAGCAGTTTCCGGACAGGGTTGACGACTGAAGCTTTCTTT. This codes for CASSFRTGLTTEAFF.

This chain joins TRBV5-1 and TRBJ2-1; 7 nucleotides match TRBD1. Germline CDR1 is SGHRS and CDR2 is YFSETQ. CDR3 size: 15 residues. J was trimmed by 6 bases and V by 4 bases; bases with no gene match: 10. The CDR3 protein is CASSPSGGRGNEQFF. The CDR3 nucleotides are TGCGCCAGCAGCCCATCAGGGGGAAGGGGCAATGAGCAGTTCTTC.

The chain uses TRBV30 and TRBJ1-1, with D tentatively TRBD1 (5 bases). Trimming shortened V by 4 bases and J by 1 base, and 10 bases separated the two germline ends. This CDR3 is 13 amino acids long. CDR1 and CDR2 from the germline V gene are GTSNPN and SVGIG (reference sequence). CDR3 sequence (DNA): TGTGCCTGGAAAGGGGTTAGGAACACTGAAGCTTTCTTT. Translating it yields CAWKGVRNTEAFF.

A word on this clonotype: At one end the junction does not follow the germline gene, possibly because of a read error. The CDR3 DNA reads TGTGCCAGCACCTTACAGTTAGATTATGGCTACACCTTC. Amino acids: CASTLQLDYGYTF. This rearrangement joins TRBV7-9 to TRBJ1-2; D unresolved. The germline gives CDR1 SEHNR, CDR2 FQNEAQ (reference sequence). This CDR3 has 13 residues.

The chain recombines TRBV29-1 with TRBJ2-5, with D perhaps matching TRBD2 (6 bases). Deletions cut 2 bases from V and 3 bases from J, with 16 bases between. Germline loops: CDR1 SQVTM, CDR2 ANQGSEA. The CDR3 covers 15 residues. The CDR3 DNA reads as TGCAGCGTTGAACTCGGACTACAGAGGAAAGAGACCCAGTACTTC. Amino acids: CSVELGLQRKETQYF.

The chain is built from TRBV7-3 and TRBJ1-2, with no clear D. The CDR3 has 15 residues. The germline V gene has CDR1 SGHTA and CDR2 FQGTGA. V was trimmed by 7 bases and J by 8 bases, leaving 23 bases between them. CDR3 sequence reads: CASTPVGPDRGGYTF. CDR3 nucleotides: TGTGCCAGCACTCCCGTAGGTCCGGACCGCGGGGGCTACACCTTC.

This clonotype showed up just once. The genes are TRBV18 and TRBJ2-3; 14 positions agree with TRBD2. V shed 5 bases, J shed 6 bases, and the junction held 10 bases outside the gene matches. Germline values: CDR1 KGHSH, CDR2 LQKENI. CDR3 length: 17 amino acids. The DNA of the CDR3 is TGTGCCAGCTCAGTCAACCCGGGACTAGCGGGGGCTGATACGCAGTATTTT. As protein: CASSVNPGLAGADTQYF.

This clonotype was counted many times. The gene calls are TRBV5-8 and TRBJ1-5; tentatively, D is TRBD1 (5 bases). Trimming stripped 5 bases from V and 4 bases from J, with 16 bases between. From germline, CDR1 is SGHTS and CDR2 YDEGEE. The CDR3 consists of 15 residues. The CDR3, as DNA: TGTGCCAGCAGTCCAGGGACTCAGGTTAATCAGCCCCAGCATTTT. Translation gives CASSPGTQVNQPQHF.

The chain couples TRBV5-6 to TRBJ2-1; 8 bases are a match to TRBD2. Germline trimming cut 3 bases from V and 6 bases from J; bases unmatched to any gene: 8. This CDR3 contains 15 residues. CDR1 is SGHDT and CDR2 is YYEEEE in the germline V gene. CDR3 nucleotide sequence: TGTGCCAGCAGCTCGGGCGGGGGGTTCCTCAATGAGCAGTTCTTC. Its translation: CASSSGGGFLNEQFF. The full variable domain, in which reference TRBV5-6 and TRBJ2-1 provide the parts outside the CDR3, is DAGVTQSPTHLIKTRGQQVTLRCSPKSGHDTVSWYQQALGQGPQFIFQYYEEEERQRGNFPDRFSGHQFPNYSSELNVNALLLGDSALYLCASSSGGGFLNEQFFGPGTRLTVL.

The chain combines TRBV7-9 with TRBJ2-2, with 7 bases aligning to TRBD1. Per the germline V gene, CDR1 is SEHNR and CDR2 is FQNEAQ (reference sequence). J lost 3 bases, V lost 5 bases, and 12 bases had no gene match. The CDR3 length is 17 residues. The CDR3 region has the DNA TGTGCCAGCAGCCGAGGACTCCGGGACAGATACACCGGGGAGCTGTTTTTT. Translation gives CASSRGLRDRYTGELFF.

The rearrangement joins TRBV28 to TRBJ2-1; 8 bases line up with TRBD1. The CDR3 is 20 residues long. J lost 0 bases, V lost 6 bases, and 19 bases had no gene match. CDR1 and CDR2 from the germline V gene are MDHEN and SYDVKM. In DNA, the CDR3 is TGTGCCAGCAGAGGGACAGGCCTTACCCTCCGTTTGGGCTCCTACAATGAGCAGTTCTTC. Its protein product is CASRGTGLTLRLGSYNEQFF.

The CDR3 sequence is CSARDYLGLAGGQYNEQFF. CDR3 nucleotide sequence: TGCAGTGCTAGAGATTACCTGGGACTAGCGGGGGGGCAGTACAATGAGCAGTTCTTC. The chain combines TRBV20-1 with TRBJ2-1, with TRBD2 matching over 16 bases. The CDR3 totals 19 residues. Germline lookup yields CDR1 DFQATT and CDR2 SNEGSKA (reference sequence). The J segment lost 4 bases and the V segment lost 0 bases, leaving 9 bases of the junction unmatched.

Many counts were recorded for this clonotype. This chain joins TRBV7-2 and TRBJ2-6; D is undetermined. Germline lookup yields CDR1 SGHTA and CDR2 FQGNSA. This CDR3 comprises 18 residues. The V end lost 4 bases, the J end lost 0 bases, and 16 bases lay between the germline ends. This CDR3 reads CASSWPREASSGANVLTF. CDR3 nucleotide sequence: TGTGCCAGCAGCTGGCCTCGTGAGGCGAGCTCTGGGGCCAACGTCCTGACTTTC. The full variable domain, rest sourced from reference TRBV7-2 and TRBJ2-6, is GAGVSQSPSNKVTEKGKDVELRCDPISGHTALYWYRQSLGQGLEFLIYFQGNSAPDKSGLPSDRFSAERTGGSVSTLTIQRTQQEDSAVYLCASSWPREASSGANVLTFGAGSRLTVL.

The chain is built from TRBV4-2 and TRBJ2-3; 10 bases line up with TRBD1. The CDR3 sequence is 15 residues long. Germline V gene sequence: CDR1 LGHNA, CDR2 YNFKEQ. V lost 4 bases to trimming and J lost 4 bases; unmatched junction nucleotides: 5. CDR3 in DNA: TGTGCCAGCAGCCCCGACAGGGGGCGCCCAGATACGCAGTATTTT. Its translation: CASSPDRGRPDTQYF.

The rearrangement links TRBV7-6 to TRBJ2-5; 11 bases match TRBD2. Trimming took 5 bases from V and 5 from J; bases not matched to a gene: 13. From germline, CDR1 is SGHVS and CDR2 FNYEAQ. The CDR3 covers 17 residues. The CDR3 DNA reads TGTGCCAGCAGCCCCAAGTCGCTAGCGGGGGGTCGGGAGACCCAGTACTTC. Protein product: CASSPKSLAGGRETQYF.

This chain joins TRBV2 and TRBJ2-1; D is possibly TRBD2 (5 bases). The CDR3 is 12 amino acids. Germline values: CDR1 SNHLY, CDR2 FYNNEI. V lost 7 bases and J 8 bases, leaving 12 bases between the germline ends. This CDR3 is CASTGLAHEQFF. CDR3 DNA: TGTGCCAGCACCGGACTCGCTCATGAGCAGTTCTTC.

The chain employs TRBV7-6 and TRBJ2-1; a weak D match, TRBD1 (6 bases). The CDR3 consists of 14 residues. Germline values: CDR1 SGHVS, CDR2 FNYEAQ. V was pared by 6 bases and J by 7 bases, with 16 bases between. The CDR3 protein is CASSHRDIKNEQFF. In DNA form, the CDR3 reads TGTGCCAGCAGTCACCGGGACATTAAGAATGAGCAGTTCTTC.

The table lists this clonotype with a few counts. V usage is TRBV11-1 and J usage is TRBJ2-3; TRBD2 aligns across 10 bases. Germline values: CDR1 SGHAT, CDR2 FQDESV (reference sequence). The CDR3 contains 17 residues. With 1 base clipped from V and 0 bases from J, the junction kept 4 bases outside the gene matches. The CDR3 DNA sequence: TGTGCCAGCAGCTTAGTGGGACTAGCGAGCAGCACAGATACGCAGTATTTT. This gives the protein CASSLVGLASSTDTQYF.

This clonotype occurred a few times. The CDR3 DNA follows: TGTGCCAGCAGCTTTGGACTAGCAAAGGGTCGTCAAGAGACCCAGTACTTC. Translation gives CASSFGLAKGRQETQYF. The chain carries TRBV6-5 and TRBJ2-5; 8 bases agree with TRBD2. The length of the CDR3 is 17 residues. Germline assignment: CDR1 MNHEY and CDR2 SVGAGI. J was trimmed by 2 bases and V by 6 bases; bases with no gene match: 14.

This chain uses TRBV7-6 with TRBJ2-3, with 9 bases identical to TRBD2. The CDR3 has 18 amino acids. Trimming cost V 5 bases and J 3 bases; bases outside gene matches: 15. From germline, CDR1 is SGHVS and CDR2 FNYEAQ. CDR3 nucleotide sequence: TGTGCCAGCAGCCTAAGCCCGGGGACTAGCCCCAGGACAGATACGCAGTATTTT. Its translation: CASSLSPGTSPRTDTQYF.

This clonotype was observed many times. This sequence joins TRBV12-3 or TRBV12-4 and TRBJ2-5; 9 bases are a match to TRBD2. V trimming: 1 base; J trimming: 2 bases; junction bases outside the gene matches: 8. This CDR3 has 17 residues. The CDR3 bases are TGTGCCAGCAGTTTAGATGGCGGGCTAGCGGGGCAAGAGACCCAGTACTTC. Amino acids: CASSLDGGLAGQETQYF.

Only a few counts were recorded for this clonotype. The chain recombines TRBV20-1 with TRBJ2-1, with 10 positions matching TRBD2. The germline V gene encodes CDR1 DFQATT and CDR2 SNEGSKA (reference sequence). J lost 6 bases, V lost 3 bases, and 14 bases had no gene match. There are 17 residues in the CDR3. For the CDR3, the DNA is TGCAGTGCTAGTCGTCAGGGGGCATTAGCGGGGGGCAATGAGCAGTTCTTC. Its protein is CSASRQGALAGGNEQFF.